This is a list of T cell receptor beta chains from one sample in a study of T cell responses to AZD1222 COVID-19 vaccine. TCRdb's table, derived via immunoSEQ multiplex PCR, lists solely in-frame clones and lacks some. The sample carries more than 100,000 clones, roughly 91% recorded once. The sample consisted of peripheral blood, taken on day 0 of AZD1222 vaccination. These receptors all stem from an adult in good health. CDR3s include the opening cysteine and the closing phenylalanine or tryptophan. The order of the fields is clone size, V gene, J gene, D gene, CDR3 DNA, CDR3 protein. D genes are given only for firm matches. Size tells how often a clone was seen (once, few, many) or the class of an expanded clone, and some rows leave it out.

-	TRBV5-6	TRBJ2-2	TRBD1	TGTGCCAGCAGCGGATGGACAGGGGCCGGGGAGCTGTTTTTT	CASSGWTGAGELFF
-	TRBV19	TRBJ1-1	-	TGTGCCAGTAGTATAGACTCAGGGGCTTTCTTT	CASSIDSGAFF
-	TRBV28	TRBJ2-7	TRBD2	TGTGCCATCAATGGGGGACTAGACTCCTACGAGCAGTACTTC	CAINGGLDSYEQYF
-	TRBV6-4	TRBJ2-1	-	TGTGCCAGCACCAAGTCGAAAAGGGTTTCCCACAATGAGCAGTTCTTC	CASTKSKRVSHNEQFF
-	TRBV28	TRBJ1-5	-	TGTGCCAGCAGAGTGGGTGGGAAACAGCCCCAGCATTTT	CASRVGGKQPQHF
-	TRBV2	TRBJ2-3	-	TGTGCCAGCAAAACAGGGCCCACGATAGATACGCAGTATTTT	CASKTGPTIDTQYF
-	TRBV7-9	TRBJ2-7	-	TGTGCCAGCAGCACAAGTCGGGGTTACGAGCAGTACTTC	CASSTSRGYEQYF
once	TRBV2	TRBJ1-4	-	TGTGCCAGCAGCGGGGGGGGTGAAAAACTGTTTTTT	CASSGGGEKLFF
-	TRBV14	TRBJ1-2	-	TGTGCCAGCAGCCAAGATTGGGACTATGGCTACACCTTC	CASSQDWDYGYTF
-	TRBV20-1	TRBJ2-7	TRBD2	TGCAGTGCCTCTAGCGGCTACGAGCAGTACTTC	CSASSGYEQYF
-	TRBV5-4	TRBJ2-1	-	TGTGCCAGCAGCTTGGAAGGTAATGAGCAGTTCTTC	CASSLEGNEQFF
-	TRBV5-1	TRBJ1-2	-	TGCGCCAGCAGAGAACAATCGTCAGGGTATCGGGGCTATGGCTACACCTTC	CASREQSSGYRGYGYTF
-	TRBV18	TRBJ2-2	-	TGTGCCAGCTCACCACGTACGGACGCCACCGGGGAGCTGTTTTTT	CASSPRTDATGELFF
-	TRBV25-1	TRBJ1-5	-	TGTGCCAGCAGACCGCGCGGCAATCAGCCCCAGCATTTT	CASRPRGNQPQHF
once	TRBV10-1	TRBJ1-1	-	TGCGCCAGCAGTGGAGGCGGGGCTCCGAACAAAGCTTTCTTT	CASSGGGAPNKAFF
-	TRBV5-5	TRBJ1-4	-	TGTGCCAGCAGCCTCATGTCAGGGTTCGATGAAAAACTGTTTTTT	CASSLMSGFDEKLFF
once	TRBV7-2	TRBJ2-1	TRBD1	TGTGCCAGCAGCTTTAATTCGGGACAGGGGGTCGTTGAGCAGTTCTTC	CASSFNSGQGVVEQFF
-	TRBV11-2	TRBJ1-6	-	TGTGCCAGCAGCGAGTCCGGGACAACGGGTAATTCACCCCTCCACTTT	CASSESGTTGNSPLHF
-	TRBV18	TRBJ1-2	TRBD1	TGTGCCAGCTCACCACGTAATACCGGGACAGGGGAGGGCTATGGCTACACCTTC	CASSPRNTGTGEGYGYTF
few	TRBV10-2	TRBJ1-4	-	TGCGCCAGCAGTCGAGGATGGCTAGCCGGGGGTAATGAAAAACTGTTTTTT	CASSRGWLAGGNEKLFF
-	TRBV9	TRBJ1-2	-	TGTGCCAGCAGCGTCGGCAGGGCAGCTAACTATGGCTACACCTTC	CASSVGRAANYGYTF
-	TRBV24-1	TRBJ2-1	TRBD2	TGTGCCACCAATTATAGCGGGAGCGGCTACAATGAGCAGTTCTTC	CATNYSGSGYNEQFF
once	TRBV12-3/TRBV12-4	TRBJ1-6	-	TGTGCCAACAAGAGGGGTACGAATTCACCCCTCCACTTT	CANKRGTNSPLHF
-	TRBV29-1	TRBJ2-1	-	TGCAGCGCAGAGGTGGCGTGGAGTAATGAGCAGTTCTTC	CSAEVAWSNEQFF
-	TRBV3-1/TRBV3-2	TRBJ1-5	TRBD1	TGTGCCAGCAGCCCACAGGGGGCCAGGAATCAGCCCCAGCATTTT	CASSPQGARNQPQHF
-	TRBV27	TRBJ2-3	TRBD1	TGTGCCAGCAGTTTATCGTGGGGACAGGGCTCAGGCACAGATACGCAGTATTTT	CASSLSWGQGSGTDTQYF
-	TRBV19	TRBJ1-5	-	TGTGCCAGTAGTATAACGCAGGATAGTAGCCCCCAGCATTTT	CASSITQDSSPQHF
-	TRBV7-9	TRBJ2-7	-	TGTGCCAGCAGCTTAGCCCGCGAGCAGTACTTC	CASSLAREQYF
-	TRBV7-9	TRBJ2-3	TRBD1	TGTGCCAGCAGCTTAGTGACAGGGATGGATACGCAGTATTTT	CASSLVTGMDTQYF
-	TRBV14	TRBJ2-5	-	TGTGCCAGCAGTCCGGGACCAAAAGAGACCCAGTACTTC	CASSPGPKETQYF
-	TRBV2	TRBJ1-6	-	TGTGCCAGCAGCGGGACACTGACAGGTGGATCACCCCTCCACTTT	CASSGTLTGGSPLHF
-	TRBV24-1	TRBJ2-7	-	TGTGCCACCAGTGGAGGAGGGATGGAGGAGCAGTACTTC	CATSGGGMEEQYF
once	TRBV19	TRBJ2-7	-	TGTGCCAGTAGTAAGGTGGGGGGCTACGAGCAGTACTTC	CASSKVGGYEQYF
once	TRBV5-1	TRBJ1-3	-	TGCGCCAGCAGCTTGGTGGGGTCGGGCTCTGGAAACACCATATATTTT	CASSLVGSGSGNTIYF
-	TRBV29-1	TRBJ1-2	TRBD1	TGCAGCGTTTTGCCAGGACAGGGAAGTAACTATGGCTACACCTTC	CSVLPGQGSNYGYTF
-	TRBV27	TRBJ1-1	-	TGTGCCAGCACCTCCCGGACTGGGAACACTGAAGCTTTCTTT	CASTSRTGNTEAFF
-	TRBV14	TRBJ2-7	TRBD1	TGTGCCAGCAGCCGTTTAGGGACAGGGGGTTCCTACGAGCAGTACTTC	CASSRLGTGGSYEQYF
-	TRBV27	TRBJ1-2	-	TGTGCCAGCAGTTTTACTGGAGGTGGGGGCTACACCTTC	CASSFTGGGGYTF
once	TRBV6-5	TRBJ2-7	TRBD1	TGTGCCAGCAGTCCCAGGGGGCTAACCTCCTACGAGCAGTACTTC	CASSPRGLTSYEQYF
-	TRBV28	TRBJ1-2	-	TGTGCCAGCAGTTTAGAGCACATAATATATGGCTACACCTTC	CASSLEHIIYGYTF
-	TRBV6-4	TRBJ2-7	TRBD1	TGTGCCAGCAGTGAGGTCCGGGACAGACTGCCTTACGAGCAGTACTTC	CASSEVRDRLPYEQYF
-	TRBV2	TRBJ2-7	-	TGTGCCAGCGCGACGGGACCACATTACGAGCAGTACTTC	CASATGPHYEQYF
-	TRBV5-5	TRBJ2-1	TRBD1	TGTGCCAGCAGCTCAGGGGGCCTGTACAATGAGCAGTTCTTC	CASSSGGLYNEQFF
-	TRBV18	TRBJ1-5	-	TGTGCCAGCTCCGAGGGGATGGGCAATCAGCCCCAGCATTTT	CASSEGMGNQPQHF
-	TRBV21-1	TRBJ1-6	-	TGTGCCAGCAGCAGTCGTGACAGGGATAATTCACCCCTCCACTTT	CASSSRDRDNSPLHF
-	TRBV19	TRBJ2-1	-	TGTGCCAGTAGTTGGGCGGACTACCCTATCTCCTACAATGAGCAGTTCTTC	CASSWADYPISYNEQFF
-	TRBV6-2/TRBV6-3	TRBJ2-5	-	TGTGCCAGCAGTGACCCCGGGCCAGAGACCCAGTACTTC	CASSDPGPETQYF
-	TRBV6-5	TRBJ2-7	TRBD1	TGTGCCAGCAAAACCGGGACAGCGTCCTACGAGCAGTACTTC	CASKTGTASYEQYF
-	TRBV5-6	TRBJ1-3	TRBD1	TGTGCCAGCAGCTTCATACAGGGGGCTGGAAACACCATATATTTT	CASSFIQGAGNTIYF
-	TRBV12-5	TRBJ2-2	TRBD2	TGTGCTACTAGCCTTTCGCTACTAGCGGGAGGGCCTGGCACCGGGGAGCTGTTTTTT	CATSLSLLAGGPGTGELFF
-	TRBV7-8	TRBJ2-3	TRBD1	TGTGCCAGCAGCTCAACCTGGACAGGGAGCACAGATACGCAGTATTTT	CASSSTWTGSTDTQYF
-	TRBV24-1	TRBJ1-4	TRBD1	TGTGCCACCAGTGATTCAGGGGGGTCTAATGAAAAACTGTTTTTT	CATSDSGGSNEKLFF
-	TRBV6-2/TRBV6-3	TRBJ2-1	TRBD1	TGTGCCAGCAGTTACGAGGACAGGGAGAAGCAGTTCTTC	CASSYEDREKQFF
-	TRBV19	TRBJ2-2	-	TGTGCCAGTAGGGCAGACGGTAACACCGGGGAGCTGTTTTTT	CASRADGNTGELFF
-	TRBV4-2	TRBJ1-6	TRBD1	TGTGCCAGCAGCGTCGATACAGGGGCCAATTCACCCCTCCACTTT	CASSVDTGANSPLHF
-	TRBV2	TRBJ1-3	TRBD1	TGTGCCAGCAGTGAAATGGGGGACAGTGGAAACACCATATATTTT	CASSEMGDSGNTIYF
-	TRBV5-1	TRBJ1-5	-	TGCGCCAGCAGCTTGGCCGGGGGTAGCAATCAGCCCCAGCATTTT	CASSLAGGSNQPQHF